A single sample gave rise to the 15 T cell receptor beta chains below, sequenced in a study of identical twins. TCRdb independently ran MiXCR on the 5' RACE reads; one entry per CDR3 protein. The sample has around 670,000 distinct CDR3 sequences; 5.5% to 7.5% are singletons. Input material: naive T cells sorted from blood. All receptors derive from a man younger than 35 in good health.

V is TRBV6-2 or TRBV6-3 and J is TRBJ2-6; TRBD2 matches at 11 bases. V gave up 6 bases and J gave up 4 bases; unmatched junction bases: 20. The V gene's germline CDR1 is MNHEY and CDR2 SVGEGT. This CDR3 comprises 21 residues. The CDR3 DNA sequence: TGTGCCAGCAGGCGGATTTTTCCCATTAGCGGGAGGGCCCGGGGGGCCAACGTCCTGACTTTC. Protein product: CASRRIFPISGRARGANVLTF.

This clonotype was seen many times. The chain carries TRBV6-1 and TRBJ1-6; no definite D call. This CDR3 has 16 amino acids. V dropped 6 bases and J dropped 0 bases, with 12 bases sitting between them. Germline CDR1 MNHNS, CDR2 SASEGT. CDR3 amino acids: CASRKTGSSYNSPLHF. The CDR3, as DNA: TGTGCCAGCAGGAAGACTGGGAGCTCCTATAATTCACCCCTCCACTTT.

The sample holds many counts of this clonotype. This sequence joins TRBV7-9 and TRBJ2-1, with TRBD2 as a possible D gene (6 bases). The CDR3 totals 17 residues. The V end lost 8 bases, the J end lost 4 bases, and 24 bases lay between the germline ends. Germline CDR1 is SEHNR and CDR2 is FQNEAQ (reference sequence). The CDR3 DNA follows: TGTGCCAGCCCCTCCCCCACTCCGGAGGGCGTATACAATGAGCAGTTCTTC. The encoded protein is CASPSPTPEGVYNEQFF.

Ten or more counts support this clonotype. CDR3 DNA: TGTGCCAGCAGGGACAGCCCGGGCCCGAATCAGCCCCAGCATTTT. Its translation: CASRDSPGPNQPQHF. The chain combines TRBV7-2 with TRBJ1-5, with a weak D call TRBD1 (6 bases). The CDR3 contains 15 residues. Germline V CDR1 and CDR2: SGHTA, FQGNSA. With 6 bases removed from V and 4 bases from J, the gap between germline ends came to 16 bases.

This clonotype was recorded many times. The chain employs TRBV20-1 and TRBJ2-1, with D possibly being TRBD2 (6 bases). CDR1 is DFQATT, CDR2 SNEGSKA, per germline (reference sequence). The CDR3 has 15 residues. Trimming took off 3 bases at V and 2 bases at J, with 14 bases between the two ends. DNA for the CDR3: TGCAGTGCTAGCTCAGGGCGGGGCACCTACAATGAGCAGTTCTTC. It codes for CSASSGRGTYNEQFF.

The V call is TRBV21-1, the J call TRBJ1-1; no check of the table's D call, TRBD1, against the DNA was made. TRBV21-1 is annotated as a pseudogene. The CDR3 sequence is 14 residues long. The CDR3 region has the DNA TGTGCCAGCAGCAAAGTACAGGCCACCACTGAAGCTTTCTTT. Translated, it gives CASSKVQATTEAFF.

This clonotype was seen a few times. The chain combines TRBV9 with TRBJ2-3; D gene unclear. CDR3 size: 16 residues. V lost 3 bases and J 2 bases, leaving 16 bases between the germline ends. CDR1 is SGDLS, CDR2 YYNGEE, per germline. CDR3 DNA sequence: TGTGCCAGCAGCGCCCTTCCGGAACTAAACACAGATACGCAGTATTTT. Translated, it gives CASSALPELNTDTQYF.

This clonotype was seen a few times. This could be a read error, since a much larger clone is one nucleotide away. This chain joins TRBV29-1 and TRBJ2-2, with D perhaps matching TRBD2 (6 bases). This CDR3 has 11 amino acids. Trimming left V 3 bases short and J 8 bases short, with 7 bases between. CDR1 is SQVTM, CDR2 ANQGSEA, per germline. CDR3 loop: CSVDREGELFF. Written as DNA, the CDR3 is TGCAGCGTTGACCGGGAGGGGGAGCTGTTTTTT.

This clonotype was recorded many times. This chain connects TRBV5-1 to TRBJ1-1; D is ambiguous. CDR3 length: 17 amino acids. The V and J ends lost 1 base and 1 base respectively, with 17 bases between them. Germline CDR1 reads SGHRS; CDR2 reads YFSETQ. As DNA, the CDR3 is TGCGCCAGCAGCTTGACCGGGATTGGTATCGGGAACACTGAAGCTTTCTTT. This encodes CASSLTGIGIGNTEAFF.

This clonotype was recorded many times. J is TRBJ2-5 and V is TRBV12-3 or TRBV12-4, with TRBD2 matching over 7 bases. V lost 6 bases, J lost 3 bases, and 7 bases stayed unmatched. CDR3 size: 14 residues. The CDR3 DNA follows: TGTGCCAGCAGGCTCCGGGCGGGGGAAGAGACCCAGTACTTC. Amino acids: CASRLRAGEETQYF.

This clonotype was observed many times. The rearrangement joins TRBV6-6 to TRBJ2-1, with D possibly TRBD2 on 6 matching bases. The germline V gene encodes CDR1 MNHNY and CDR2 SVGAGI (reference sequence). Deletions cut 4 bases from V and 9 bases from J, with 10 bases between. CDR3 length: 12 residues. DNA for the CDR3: TGTGCCAGCAGTTCAACGGGAGCTGAGCAGTTCTTC. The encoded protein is CASSSTGAEQFF.

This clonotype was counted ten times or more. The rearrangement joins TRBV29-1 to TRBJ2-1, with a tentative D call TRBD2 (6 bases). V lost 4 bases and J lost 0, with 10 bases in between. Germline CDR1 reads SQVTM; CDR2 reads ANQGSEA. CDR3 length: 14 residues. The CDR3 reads CSVAMRDSYNEQFF. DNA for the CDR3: TGCAGCGTTGCCATGCGGGACTCCTACAATGAGCAGTTCTTC.

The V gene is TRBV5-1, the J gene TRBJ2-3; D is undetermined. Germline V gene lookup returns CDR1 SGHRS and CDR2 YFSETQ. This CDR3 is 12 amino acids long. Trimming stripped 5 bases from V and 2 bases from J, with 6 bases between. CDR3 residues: CASRRNTDTQYF. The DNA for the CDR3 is TGCGCCAGCAGGCGGAACACAGATACGCAGTATTTT.

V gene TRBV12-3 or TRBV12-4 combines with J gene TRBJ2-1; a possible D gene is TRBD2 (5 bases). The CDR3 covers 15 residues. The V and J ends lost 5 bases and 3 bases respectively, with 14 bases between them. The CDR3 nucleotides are TGTGCCAGCAGTGAAACTAGTAATCACTACAATGAGCAGTTCTTC. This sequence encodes CASSETSNHYNEQFF.

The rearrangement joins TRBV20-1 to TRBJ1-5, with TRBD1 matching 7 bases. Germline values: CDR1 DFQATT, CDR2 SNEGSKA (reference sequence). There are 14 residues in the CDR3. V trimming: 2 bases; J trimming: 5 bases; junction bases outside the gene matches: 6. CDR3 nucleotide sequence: TGCAGTGCTAGACAGCAGGGGGGTTATCAGCCCCAGCATTTT. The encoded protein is CSARQQGGYQPQHF.